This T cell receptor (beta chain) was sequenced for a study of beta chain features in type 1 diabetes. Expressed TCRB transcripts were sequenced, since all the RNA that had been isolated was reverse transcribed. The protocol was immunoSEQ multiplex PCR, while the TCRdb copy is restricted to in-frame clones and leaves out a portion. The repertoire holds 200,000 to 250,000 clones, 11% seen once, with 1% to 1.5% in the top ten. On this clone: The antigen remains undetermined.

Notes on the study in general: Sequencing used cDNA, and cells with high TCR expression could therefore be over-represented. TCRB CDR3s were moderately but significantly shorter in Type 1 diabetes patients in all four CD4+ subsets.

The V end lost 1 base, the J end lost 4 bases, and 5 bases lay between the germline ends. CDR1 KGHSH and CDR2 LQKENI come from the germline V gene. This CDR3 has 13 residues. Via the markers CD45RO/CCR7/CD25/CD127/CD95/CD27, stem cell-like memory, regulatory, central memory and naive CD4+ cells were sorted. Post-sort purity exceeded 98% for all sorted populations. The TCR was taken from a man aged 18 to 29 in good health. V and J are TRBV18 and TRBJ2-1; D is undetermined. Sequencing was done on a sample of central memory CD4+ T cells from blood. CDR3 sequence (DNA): TGTGCCAGCTCACCACAGGGATACAATGAGCAGTTCTTC. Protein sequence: CASSPQGYNEQFF. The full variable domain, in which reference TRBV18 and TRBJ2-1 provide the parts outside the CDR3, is NAGVMQNPRHLVRRRGQEARLRCSPMKGHSHVYWYRQLPEEGLKFMVYLQKENIIDESGMPKERFSAEFPKEGPSILRIQQVVRGDSAAYFCASSPQGYNEQFFGPGTRLTVL.